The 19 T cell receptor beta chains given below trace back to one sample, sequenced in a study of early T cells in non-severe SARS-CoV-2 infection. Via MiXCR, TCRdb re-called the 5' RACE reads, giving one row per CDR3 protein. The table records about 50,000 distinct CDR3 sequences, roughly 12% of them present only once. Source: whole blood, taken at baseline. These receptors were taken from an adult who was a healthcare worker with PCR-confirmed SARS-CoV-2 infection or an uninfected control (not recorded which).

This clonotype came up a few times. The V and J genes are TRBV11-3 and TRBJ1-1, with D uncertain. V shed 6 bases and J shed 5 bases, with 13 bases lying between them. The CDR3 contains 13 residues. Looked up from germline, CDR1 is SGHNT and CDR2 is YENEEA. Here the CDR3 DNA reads TGTGCCAGCAGTCCACTCCCGGGGACTGAAGCTTTCTTT. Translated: CASSPLPGTEAFF.

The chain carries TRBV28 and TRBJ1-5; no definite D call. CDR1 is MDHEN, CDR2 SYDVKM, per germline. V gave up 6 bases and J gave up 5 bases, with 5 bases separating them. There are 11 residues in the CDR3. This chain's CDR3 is CASSQDQPQHF. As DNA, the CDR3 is TGTGCCAGCAGCCAGGATCAGCCCCAGCATTTT.

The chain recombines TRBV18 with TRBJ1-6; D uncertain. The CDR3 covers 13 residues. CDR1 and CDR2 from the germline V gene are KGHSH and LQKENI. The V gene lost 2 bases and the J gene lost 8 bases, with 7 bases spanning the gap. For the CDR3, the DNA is TGTGCCAGCTCACCAGCTCATGATTCACCCCTCCACTTT. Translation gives CASSPAHDSPLHF.

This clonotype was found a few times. The CDR3 sequence is CASRSWDEQYF. The CDR3 coding sequence is TGTGCCAGCAGGTCCTGGGACGAGCAGTACTTC. The rearrangement joins TRBV28 to TRBJ2-7; D is undetermined. V lost 6 bases, J lost 5 bases, and 8 bases lay in between. Germline-derived CDR1 and CDR2 are MDHEN and SYDVKM. The CDR3 is 11 amino acids.

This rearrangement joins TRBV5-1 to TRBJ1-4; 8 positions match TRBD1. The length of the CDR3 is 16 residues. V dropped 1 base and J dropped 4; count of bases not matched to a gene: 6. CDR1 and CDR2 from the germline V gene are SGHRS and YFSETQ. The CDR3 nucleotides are TGCGCCAGCAGCTTGACCGACAGGGGTGGTAATGAAAAACTGTTTTTT. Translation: CASSLTDRGGNEKLFF. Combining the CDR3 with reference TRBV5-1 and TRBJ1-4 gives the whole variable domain KAGVTQTPRYLIKTRGQQVTLSCSPISGHRSVSWYQQTPGQGLQFLFEYFSETQRNKGNFPGRFSGRQFSNSRSEMNVSTLELGDSALYLCASSLTDRGGNEKLFFGSGTQLSVL.

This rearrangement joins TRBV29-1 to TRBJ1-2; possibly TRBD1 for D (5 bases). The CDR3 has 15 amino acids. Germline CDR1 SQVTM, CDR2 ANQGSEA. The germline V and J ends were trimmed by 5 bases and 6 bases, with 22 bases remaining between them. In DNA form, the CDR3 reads TGCAGCGTTACTCCCTGGAGATCAGGGCTCAATGGCTACACCTTC. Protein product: CSVTPWRSGLNGYTF.

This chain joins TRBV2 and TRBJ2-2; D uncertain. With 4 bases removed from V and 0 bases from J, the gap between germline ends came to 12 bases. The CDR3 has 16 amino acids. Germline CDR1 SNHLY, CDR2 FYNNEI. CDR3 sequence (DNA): TGTGCCAGCAGTGGGTGGAGCTACGCGAACACCGGGGAGCTGTTTTTT. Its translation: CASSGWSYANTGELFF.

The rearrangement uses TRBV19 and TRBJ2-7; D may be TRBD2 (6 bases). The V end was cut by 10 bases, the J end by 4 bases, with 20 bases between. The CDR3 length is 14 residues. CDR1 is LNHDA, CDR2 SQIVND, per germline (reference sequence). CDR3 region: CATREFGSAYEQYF. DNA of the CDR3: TGTGCCACCCGGGAGTTCGGTAGTGCGTACGAGCAGTACTTC.

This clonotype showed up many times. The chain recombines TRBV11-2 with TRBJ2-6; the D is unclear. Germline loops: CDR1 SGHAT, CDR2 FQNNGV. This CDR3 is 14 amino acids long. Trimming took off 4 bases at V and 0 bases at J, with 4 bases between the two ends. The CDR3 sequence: CASSSGSGANVLTF. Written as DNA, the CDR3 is TGTGCCAGCAGCTCTGGCTCTGGGGCCAACGTCCTGACTTTC.

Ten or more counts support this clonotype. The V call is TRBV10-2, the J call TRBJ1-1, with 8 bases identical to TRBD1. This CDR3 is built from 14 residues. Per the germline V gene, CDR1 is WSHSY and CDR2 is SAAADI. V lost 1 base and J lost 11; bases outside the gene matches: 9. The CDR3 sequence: CASSEFGGQGFAFF. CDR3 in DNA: TGCGCCAGCAGTGAGTTTGGCGGACAGGGCTTTGCTTTCTTT.

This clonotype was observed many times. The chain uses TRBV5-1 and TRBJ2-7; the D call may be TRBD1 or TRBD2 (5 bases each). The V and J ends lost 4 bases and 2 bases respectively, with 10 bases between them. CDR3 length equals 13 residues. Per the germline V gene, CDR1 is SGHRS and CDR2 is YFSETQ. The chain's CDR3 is CASSPVGAYEQYF. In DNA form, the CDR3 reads TGCGCCAGCAGCCCAGTGGGGGCCTACGAGCAGTACTTC.

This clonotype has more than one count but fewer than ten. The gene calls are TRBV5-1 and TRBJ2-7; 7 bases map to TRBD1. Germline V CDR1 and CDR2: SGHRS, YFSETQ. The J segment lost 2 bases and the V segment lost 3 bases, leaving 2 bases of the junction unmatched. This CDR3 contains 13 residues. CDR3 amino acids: CASSSGQTYEQYF. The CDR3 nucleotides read TGCGCCAGCAGCTCGGGACAGACCTACGAGCAGTACTTC. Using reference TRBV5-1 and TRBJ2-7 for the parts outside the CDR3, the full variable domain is KAGVTQTPRYLIKTRGQQVTLSCSPISGHRSVSWYQQTPGQGLQFLFEYFSETQRNKGNFPGRFSGRQFSNSRSEMNVSTLELGDSALYLCASSSGQTYEQYFGPGTRLTVT.

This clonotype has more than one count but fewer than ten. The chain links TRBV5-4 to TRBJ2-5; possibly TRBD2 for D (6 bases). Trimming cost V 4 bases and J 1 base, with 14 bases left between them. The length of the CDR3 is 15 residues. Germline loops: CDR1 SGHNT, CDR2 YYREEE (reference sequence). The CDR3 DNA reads TGTGCCAGCAGCCCCGGAGGAGGGCCCCAAGAGACCCAGTACTTC. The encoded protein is CASSPGGGPQETQYF.

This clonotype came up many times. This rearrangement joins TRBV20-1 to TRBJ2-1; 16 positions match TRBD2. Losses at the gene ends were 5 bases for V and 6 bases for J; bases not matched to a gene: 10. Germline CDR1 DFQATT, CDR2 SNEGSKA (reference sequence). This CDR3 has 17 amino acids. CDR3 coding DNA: TGCAGTGCTGATCTGGGACTAGCGGGAGGGCGTACCAATGAGCAGTTCTTC. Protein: CSADLGLAGGRTNEQFF.

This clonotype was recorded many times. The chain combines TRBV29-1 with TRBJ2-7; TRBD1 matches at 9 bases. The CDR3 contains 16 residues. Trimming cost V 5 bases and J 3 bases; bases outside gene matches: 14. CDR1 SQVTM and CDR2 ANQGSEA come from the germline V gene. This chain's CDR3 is CSVLGGSGTGNYEQYF. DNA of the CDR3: TGCAGCGTTCTTGGGGGGTCCGGGACAGGGAACTACGAGCAGTACTTC.

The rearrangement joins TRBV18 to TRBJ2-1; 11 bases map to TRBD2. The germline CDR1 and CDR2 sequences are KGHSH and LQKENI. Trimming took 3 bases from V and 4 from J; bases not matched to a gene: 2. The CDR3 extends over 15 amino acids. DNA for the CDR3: TGTGCCAGCTCACCTGGGACTAGCGGATACAATGAGCAGTTCTTC. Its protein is CASSPGTSGYNEQFF. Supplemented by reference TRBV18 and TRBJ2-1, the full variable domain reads NAGVMQNPRHLVRRRGQEARLRCSPMKGHSHVYWYRQLPEEGLKFMVYLQKENIIDESGMPKERFSAEFPKEGPSILRIQQVVRGDSAAYFCASSPGTSGYNEQFFGPGTRLTVL.

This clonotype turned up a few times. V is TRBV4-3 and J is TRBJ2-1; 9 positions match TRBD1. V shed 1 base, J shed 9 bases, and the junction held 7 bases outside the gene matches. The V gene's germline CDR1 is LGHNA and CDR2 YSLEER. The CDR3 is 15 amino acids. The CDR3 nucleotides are TGCGCCAGCAGCCAAGCTGGGACAGGGTTCGGTGAGCAGTTCTTC. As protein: CASSQAGTGFGEQFF.

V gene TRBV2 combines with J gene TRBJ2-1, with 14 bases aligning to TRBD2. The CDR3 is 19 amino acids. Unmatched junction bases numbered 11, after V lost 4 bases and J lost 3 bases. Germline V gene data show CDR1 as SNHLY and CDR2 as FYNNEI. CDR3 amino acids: CASSGSPGTSGSVYNEQFF. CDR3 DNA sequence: TGTGCCAGCAGTGGATCCCCCGGGACTAGCGGGAGTGTCTACAATGAGCAGTTCTTC. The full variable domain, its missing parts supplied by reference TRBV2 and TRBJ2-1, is EPEVTQTPSHQVTQMGQEVILRCVPISNHLYFYWYRQILGQKVEFLVSFYNNEISEKSEIFDDQFSVERPDGSNFTLKIRSTKLEDSAMYFCASSGSPGTSGSVYNEQFFGPGTRLTVL.

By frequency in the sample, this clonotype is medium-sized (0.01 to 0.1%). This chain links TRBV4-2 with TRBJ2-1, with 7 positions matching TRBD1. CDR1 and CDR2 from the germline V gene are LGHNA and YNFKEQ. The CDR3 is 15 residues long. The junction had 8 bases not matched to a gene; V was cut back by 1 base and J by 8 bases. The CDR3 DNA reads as TGTGCCAGCAGCCAAGCCACAGGGGCGGTGGATGAGCAGTTCTTC. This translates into CASSQATGAVDEQFF.